Sequencing of this T cell receptor beta chain was carried out in a study of shared clonotypes between healthy human individuals (dated by TCRdb to about 2020). Study-wide context: Three men and a couple of women, aged 18 to 49 years, made up the cohort. For each donor, three plates each were used for CD4 naive and CD4 memory, two plates were used for CD8 naive, and one plate was used for CD8 memory. Blood TCR repertoires of about five healthy adults were deeply sequenced to estimate repertoire size and the extent of clonotype sharing between individuals. To increase sequencing depth and limit assay-specific biases, different laboratories used diverse techniques to prepare libraries and sequence TCR repertoires. Leukapheresis yielded between about 0.9 and 8.9 billion PBMCs per donor.

CDR3 length: 19 amino acids, cysteine to phenylalanine. The only DNA kept is the CDR3, 57 bases in frame from the first base. At the junction V is shortened by 0 bases and J by 0 bases, with 21 bases in between. Looking up the germline V gene yields CDR1 MNHNS and CDR2 SASEGT. For the CD8 naive samples, CD45RO-negative cells were positively selected for CCR7, yielding a CD45RA+CCR7+ population from which TemRA cells were excluded. Donors were healthy HIV-negative adults with no recently reported acute infections or vaccinations. Every donor was a Caucasian adult residing in Nashville, Tennessee, USA. Blood was obtained by leukapheresis, after which PBMCs were separated by Ficoll-Histopaque density gradient centrifugation and cryopreserved in liquid nitrogen vapor phase. Purity and quantity of every magnetically sorted T cell population were checked by analytical flow cytometry. From each sorted fraction, genomic DNA was isolated and quantified by UV absorbance on a Nanodrop 2000c.

Worth noting for this clone: Its antigen remains unidentified. No base-level quality is on record; no much larger clone is a single base apart.

The research as a whole found: Sharing across several donors was observed for 5% to 6.5% of naive CD4, over 3% of naive CD8, 2% to 2.5% of memory CD4, and roughly 0.4% of memory CD8 clonotypes. Higher generation probabilities were observed for clonotypes shared by all four sorted-subset donors than for non-shared clonotypes. The small number of donors limited the genetic and exposure-history diversity represented. Pairwise subsampling indicated that sequencing depth was expected to affect the degree of clonotype sharing among donors. Larger estimated clonotype richness was generally found for naive subsets than for memory subsets. Only blood was sampled, and tissue TCR repertoires likely differ from those in blood. Even with the large sequencing depth, rarefaction of the sorted-subset datasets indicated that sequencing was incomplete.

Using the deep immunoSEQ assay, multiplex PCR amplified TCR CDR3 regions from genomic DNA. Extracted genomic DNA from each cell subset was distributed evenly across all wells of several immunoSEQ 96-well plates, and each plate was treated as a replicate. For sorted subsets, roughly 200 ng of genomic DNA, equivalent to 30,000 or so T cell genomes, went into each replicate PCR. Purified libraries were measured with a Qubit 3.0 fluorometer, size-checked on a Bioanalyzer 2100, and measured again with the KAPA Library Quantification kit. Each immunoSEQ 96-well plate was sequenced on its own single-read 150-cycle Illumina NextSeq 550 flow cell. The original pipeline was this. Because the immunoSEQ output held only junctional sequences and lacked quality scores, the filtering could not match the filtering applied to full-length reads. To assign V/J genes and CDR3, sequences were annotated using PyIR, a Python wrapper for IgBLAST v1.9, with IMGT germline references. Reads were filtered out if the reads had weak V/J assignments (E-value above 1e-6), no CDR3, stop codons, out-of-frame junctions, or ambiguous translated residues. V3J clonotypes were defined by identical inferred V gene, J gene, and CDR3 amino acid sequence. To compute the percentage overlap between repertoires, the number of shared unique clonotypes was divided by the size of the smaller repertoire. Richness of each repertoire was evaluated using RTK rarefaction, the Chao1 estimator, and Recon v2.1 estimates of unobserved clonotypes. Generation probabilities for all TCRbeta clonotypes obtained by the gDNA method from a few donors were computed using OLGA. Here the immuneACCESS table is served through TCRdb, limited to in-frame sequences with V and J called. Missing clones are a known gap in these copies; in checked studies unresolved V genes cover under half, and the rest lacks a known reason. That table furnishes V, J and clone size, whereas the DNA furnished D and trimming. This sample lists roughly 810,000 clones; approximately 97% were detected once. Together, the top ten hold less than 0.3% of the sample.

This chain is built from TRBV6-1 and TRBJ2-7; a confident D gene designation cannot be given. This sequence was found in a man aged 25-45 years in good health. Sequenced: naive CD8+ T cells sorted from blood. The cell subset or site label for this specimen denotes: CD45RA+CCR7+. This receptor carries the CDR3 CASSEALRGGKRHSYEQYF. Read as DNA, the sequence is TGTGCCAGCAGTGAAGCGCTTCGAGGCGGCAAGCGCCACTCCTACGAGCAGTACTTC.